These 10 T cell receptor beta chains were all obtained from the same sample, sequenced in a study of blood T cell repertoires in COVID-19. The table came from immunoSEQ multiplex PCR; TCRdb's copy has only in-frame clones and leaves some out. Among 120,000 to 150,000 clones, about 88% were seen once, and the ten largest hold around 2.5%. The sequenced material came from peripheral blood. Receptors were obtained from a human donor with acute or convalescent COVID-19. The donor label of this sample is uncertain.

The rearrangement joins TRBV4-3 to TRBJ2-7, with 8 positions matching TRBD2. J lost 6 bases, V lost 6 bases, and 13 bases had no gene match. The CDR3 loop spans 15 amino acids. Germline CDR1 and CDR2: LGHNA and YSLEER. CDR3: CASRQTGTRSSEQYF. CDR3 coding DNA: TGCGCCAGCAGACAAACGGGGACTAGAAGTAGCGAGCAGTACTTC.

This clone came up once. V and J are TRBV9 and TRBJ2-1; a weak D match, TRBD1 (5 bases). This CDR3 is 15 amino acids long. Trimming removed 1 base at V and 8 bases at J, with 16 bases between. Looked up from germline, CDR1 is SGDLS and CDR2 is YYNGEE. The CDR3 region has the DNA TGTGCCAGCAGCGTAAAAAGGGGCGAGGTCGATGAGCAGTTCTTC. Its translation is CASSVKRGEVDEQFF. Combining the CDR3 with reference TRBV9 and TRBJ2-1 gives the whole variable domain DSGVTQTPKHLITATGQRVTLRCSPRSGDLSVYWYQQSLDQGLQFLIQYYNGEERAKGNILERFSAQQFPDLHSELNLSSLELGDSALYFCASSVKRGEVDEQFFGPGTRLTVL.

The chain has TRBV19 and TRBJ1-1; 8 bases agree with TRBD1. This CDR3 is 14 amino acids long. CDR1 is LNHDA, CDR2 SQIVND, per germline (reference sequence). V shed 4 bases and J 6 bases; nucleotides not matched to a gene: 7. The CDR3 spells CASSTSGGRAEAFF. The CDR3 DNA follows: TGTGCCAGTAGTACCTCAGGGGGCAGGGCTGAAGCTTTCTTT.

The chain has TRBV19 and TRBJ1-5; a weak D match, TRBD1 (6 bases). The V end was cut by 6 bases, the J end by 1 base, with 25 bases between. The CDR3 runs 19 residues. Germline CDR1 is LNHDA and CDR2 is SQIVND (reference sequence). CDR3 in DNA: TGTGCCAGTAGACCCATGGGGGGGGCAAGACGGACAAGCAATCAGCCCCAGCATTTT. Encoded protein: CASRPMGGARRTSNQPQHF.

This clone was detected once. This chain connects TRBV18 to TRBJ2-3, with D perhaps matching TRBD2 (5 bases). This CDR3 contains 16 residues. The V end lost 2 bases, the J end lost 2 bases, and 14 bases lay between the germline ends. The germline CDR1 and CDR2 sequences are KGHSH and LQKENI. As DNA, the CDR3 is TGTGCCAGCTCACCAGAGGGTAATAGCTTCACAGATACGCAGTATTTT. Protein: CASSPEGNSFTDTQYF.

The sample holds a few counts of this clone. The chain carries TRBV13 and TRBJ1-2; 7 bases match TRBD1. The CDR3 length is 15 residues. CDR1 and CDR2 from the germline V gene are PRHDT and FYEKMQ (reference sequence). The junction had 11 bases not matched to a gene; V was cut back by 6 bases and J by 4 bases. In nucleotides, the CDR3 is TGTGCCAGCAGGGGAAAAGGGGGCGTGGGCTATGGCTACACCTTC. Translating gives CASRGKGGVGYGYTF.

The rearrangement links TRBV18 to TRBJ1-2; D remains ambiguous. The CDR3 extends over 13 amino acids. The germline V gene encodes CDR1 KGHSH and CDR2 LQKENI. Trimming cost V 2 bases and J 5 bases, with 9 bases left between them. CDR3 DNA sequence: TGTGCCAGCTCACCAGATAAACAGTATGGCTACACCTTC. Translation: CASSPDKQYGYTF. Filled out from reference TRBV18 and TRBJ1-2, the complete variable domain reads NAGVMQNPRHLVRRRGQEARLRCSPMKGHSHVYWYRQLPEEGLKFMVYLQKENIIDESGMPKERFSAEFPKEGPSILRIQQVVRGDSAAYFCASSPDKQYGYTFGSGTRLTVV.

The chain has TRBV7-6 and TRBJ1-2, with TRBD1 matching over 8 bases. V gave up 1 base and J gave up 2 bases; unmatched junction bases: 9. Germline values: CDR1 SGHVS, CDR2 FNYEAQ. The CDR3 covers 17 residues. The CDR3 spells CASSLGDLRDRNYGYTF. CDR3 DNA sequence: TGTGCCAGCAGCTTAGGGGACCTTCGGGACAGGAACTATGGCTACACCTTC.

The chain carries TRBV7-3 and TRBJ1-2, with 9 bases aligning to TRBD1. The CDR3 has 15 amino acids. Germline CDR1 SGHTA, CDR2 FQGTGA. Trimming removed 2 bases from V and 6 bases from J; junction bases left unmatched: 7. CDR3 residues: CASSLSATGGHGYTF. CDR3 coding DNA: TGTGCCAGCAGCTTATCGGCGACAGGGGGTCATGGCTACACCTTC. The complete variable domain, with remaining parts taken from reference TRBV7-3 and TRBJ1-2, reads GAGVSQTPSNKVTEKGKYVELRCDPISGHTALYWYRQSLGQGPEFLIYFQGTGAADDSGLPNDRFFAVRPEGSVSTLKIQRTERGDSAVYLCASSLSATGGHGYTFGSGTRLTVV.

The J gene is TRBJ1-5, the V gene TRBV6-1, with 7 bases lining up with TRBD1. In germline, CDR1 is MNHNS, CDR2 SASEGT. The trim removed 1 base at V and 2 bases at J, leaving 2 bases unmatched. The CDR3 consists of 15 residues. CDR3 in amino acids: CASSEVTGGNQPQHF. DNA for the CDR3: TGTGCCAGCAGTGAAGTAACAGGGGGCAATCAGCCCCAGCATTTT.